This entry lists 2 T cell receptor beta chains sequenced from one sample in a study of blood T cell repertoires in COVID-19. Generated by immunoSEQ multiplex PCR, the TCRdb table keeps only in-frame clones and is missing some. The table records over 95,000 clones, approximately 85% of them present only once. Source material: peripheral blood. These receptors all come from a man between 40 and 49 years old with acute or convalescent COVID-19.

V gene TRBV6-1 combines with J gene TRBJ1-4; 9 nucleotides align to TRBD1. CDR3 length: 18 amino acids. Germline CDR1 is MNHNS and CDR2 is SASEGT. V was pared by 2 bases and J by 5 bases, with 12 bases of the junction left unmatched. The CDR3 protein is CASSERRTTGGKNEKLFF. CDR3 in DNA: TGTGCCAGCAGTGAACGGAGGACGACAGGGGGTAAAAATGAAAAACTGTTTTTT.

CDR3 coding DNA: TGTGCTAGTGGTTTGGTTATCGGGGCACCCCTCCACTTT. Translating it yields CASGLVIGAPLHF. This chain connects TRBV12-5 to TRBJ1-6; D is ambiguous. Trimming removed 0 bases at V and 11 bases at J, with 8 bases between. Germline loops: CDR1 LGHNT, CDR2 FRNRAP. The CDR3 runs 13 residues.